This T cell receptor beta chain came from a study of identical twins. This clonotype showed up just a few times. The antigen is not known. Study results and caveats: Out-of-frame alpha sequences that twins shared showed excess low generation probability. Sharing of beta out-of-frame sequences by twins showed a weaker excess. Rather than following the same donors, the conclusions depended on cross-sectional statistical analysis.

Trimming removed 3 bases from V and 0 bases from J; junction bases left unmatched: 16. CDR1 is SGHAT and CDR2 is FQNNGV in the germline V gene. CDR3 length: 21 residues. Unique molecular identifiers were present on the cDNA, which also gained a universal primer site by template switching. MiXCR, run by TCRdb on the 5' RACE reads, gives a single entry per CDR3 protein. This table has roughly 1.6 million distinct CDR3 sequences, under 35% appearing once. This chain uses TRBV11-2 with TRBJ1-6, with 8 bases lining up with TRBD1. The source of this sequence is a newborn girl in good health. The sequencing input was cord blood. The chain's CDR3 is CASSFRRTGYIESSYNSPLHF. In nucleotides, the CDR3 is TGTGCCAGCAGCTTTAGACGGACAGGGTATATCGAAAGCTCCTATAATTCACCCCTCCACTTT.